Following are 5 T cell receptor beta chains from one sample sequenced in a study of shared clonotypes between healthy human individuals. TCRdb's copy holds only in-frame clones and misses some; the assay was immunoSEQ multiplex PCR. The sample has 2 million to 2.5 million clones, 85% to 95% seen once. The material sequenced was naive CD4+ T cells from PBMCs. Subset meaning: CD45RA+ positively selected. Receptor source: a man younger than 30 in good health. Some clones in this sample may be carry-over from other donors' samples.

The chain recombines TRBV2 with TRBJ1-2; D call uncertain. Germline CDR1 reads SNHLY; CDR2 reads FYNNEI. V was clipped by 10 bases and J by 5 bases, with 17 bases between them. The CDR3 contains 13 residues. The CDR3 coding sequence is TGTGCCACCCGACCCCCCGGTCAATATGGCTACACCTTC. It yields the protein CATRPPGQYGYTF. Full variable domain (missing parts from reference TRBV2 and TRBJ1-2): EPEVTQTPSHQVTQMGQEVILRCVPISNHLYFYWYRQILGQKVEFLVSFYNNEISEKSEIFDDQFSVERPDGSNFTLKIRSTKLEDSAMYFCATRPPGQYGYTFGSGTRLTVV.

CDR3 protein: CASSLSIFRQGDTYGYTF. CDR3 nucleotides: TGTGCCAGCAGTTTATCAATTTTCCGACAGGGAGATACCTATGGCTACACCTTC. This sequence joins TRBV27 and TRBJ1-2, with 7 nucleotides matching TRBD1. V gave up 0 bases and J gave up 4 bases; unmatched junction bases: 14. Germline assignment: CDR1 MNHEY and CDR2 SMNVEV (reference sequence). The CDR3 is 18 amino acids.

The sample holds one count of this clone. This chain uses TRBV5-1 with TRBJ1-4; perhaps TRBD1 as D (5 bases). The CDR3 loop spans 16 amino acids. Germline CDR1 SGHRS, CDR2 YFSETQ. V was trimmed by 7 bases and J by 0 bases, leaving 16 bases between them. CDR3 nucleotide sequence: TGCGCCAGCTCCTGGAGGGGAACTGCAACTAATGAAAAACTGTTTTTT. This translates into CASSWRGTATNEKLFF. The full variable domain, with the rest looked up from reference TRBV5-1 and TRBJ1-4, is KAGVTQTPRYLIKTRGQQVTLSCSPISGHRSVSWYQQTPGQGLQFLFEYFSETQRNKGNFPGRFSGRQFSNSRSEMNVSTLELGDSALYLCASSWRGTATNEKLFFGSGTQLSVL.

Details on this clone: Distinct nucleotide sequences in the sample also encode this CDR3. The V call is TRBV6-5, the J call TRBJ2-7; D call uncertain. The V end was cut by 3 bases, the J end by 2 bases, with 8 bases between. The CDR3 covers 13 residues. The germline V gene encodes CDR1 MNHEY and CDR2 SVGAGI. CDR3 coding DNA: TGTGCCAGCAGTTATGTTGGGACCTACGAGCAGTACTTC. Its protein product is CASSYVGTYEQYF.

In its sample, this clone was seen a few times. Other DNA sequences of this sample code for an identical CDR3. The J gene is TRBJ1-5, the V gene TRBV7-9, with no clear D. Per the germline V gene, CDR1 is SEHNR and CDR2 is FQNEAQ (reference sequence). The CDR3 contains 14 residues. V lost 1 base, J lost 1 base, and 5 bases lay in between. In nucleotides, the CDR3 is TGTGCCAGCAGCTTAGATGGAAGCAATCAGCCCCAGCATTTT. This encodes CASSLDGSNQPQHF.